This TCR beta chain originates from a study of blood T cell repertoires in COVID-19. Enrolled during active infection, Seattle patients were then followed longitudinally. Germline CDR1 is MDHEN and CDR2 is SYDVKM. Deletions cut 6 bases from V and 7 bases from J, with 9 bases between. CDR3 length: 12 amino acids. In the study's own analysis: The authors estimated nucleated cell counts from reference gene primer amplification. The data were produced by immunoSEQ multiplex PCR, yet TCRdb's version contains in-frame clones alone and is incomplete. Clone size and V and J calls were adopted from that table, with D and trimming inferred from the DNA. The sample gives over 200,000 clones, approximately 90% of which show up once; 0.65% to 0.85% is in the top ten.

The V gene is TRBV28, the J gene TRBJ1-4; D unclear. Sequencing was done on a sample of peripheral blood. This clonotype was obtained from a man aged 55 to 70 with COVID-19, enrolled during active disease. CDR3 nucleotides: TGTGCCAGCAGGGCGGGGAGTGAAAAACTGTTTTTT. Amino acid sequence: CASRAGSEKLFF.